This T cell receptor (beta chain) stems from a study of blood T cells in healthy people across ages. This CDR3 spans 14 amino acids. CDR1 and CDR2 (germline): SEHNR, FQNEAQ (reference sequence). The V end lost 8 bases, the J end lost 1 base, and 12 bases lay between the germline ends. Together with a sample-barcoded 5' primer, a J-beta primer mix was included in a second PCR lasting about 6 to 12 cycles. CDR3-containing paired-end reads numbering at least 2.5 million came from each sample. TCRdb recomputed calls from the 5' RACE reads with MiXCR, one row per CDR3 protein. This sample has 1.5 million to 2 million distinct CDR3 sequences, with 30% to 40% found just once. This clonotype appeared a few times.

The chain is built from TRBV7-9 and TRBJ1-5; possible D gene TRBD1, 5 bases. The TCR comes from a woman younger than 45 in good health. Sequenced sample: blood. For the CDR3, the DNA is TGTGCCAGCGGGCAGGCAGGGAGCAATCAGCCCCAGCATTTT. Protein product: CASGQAGSNQPQHF.